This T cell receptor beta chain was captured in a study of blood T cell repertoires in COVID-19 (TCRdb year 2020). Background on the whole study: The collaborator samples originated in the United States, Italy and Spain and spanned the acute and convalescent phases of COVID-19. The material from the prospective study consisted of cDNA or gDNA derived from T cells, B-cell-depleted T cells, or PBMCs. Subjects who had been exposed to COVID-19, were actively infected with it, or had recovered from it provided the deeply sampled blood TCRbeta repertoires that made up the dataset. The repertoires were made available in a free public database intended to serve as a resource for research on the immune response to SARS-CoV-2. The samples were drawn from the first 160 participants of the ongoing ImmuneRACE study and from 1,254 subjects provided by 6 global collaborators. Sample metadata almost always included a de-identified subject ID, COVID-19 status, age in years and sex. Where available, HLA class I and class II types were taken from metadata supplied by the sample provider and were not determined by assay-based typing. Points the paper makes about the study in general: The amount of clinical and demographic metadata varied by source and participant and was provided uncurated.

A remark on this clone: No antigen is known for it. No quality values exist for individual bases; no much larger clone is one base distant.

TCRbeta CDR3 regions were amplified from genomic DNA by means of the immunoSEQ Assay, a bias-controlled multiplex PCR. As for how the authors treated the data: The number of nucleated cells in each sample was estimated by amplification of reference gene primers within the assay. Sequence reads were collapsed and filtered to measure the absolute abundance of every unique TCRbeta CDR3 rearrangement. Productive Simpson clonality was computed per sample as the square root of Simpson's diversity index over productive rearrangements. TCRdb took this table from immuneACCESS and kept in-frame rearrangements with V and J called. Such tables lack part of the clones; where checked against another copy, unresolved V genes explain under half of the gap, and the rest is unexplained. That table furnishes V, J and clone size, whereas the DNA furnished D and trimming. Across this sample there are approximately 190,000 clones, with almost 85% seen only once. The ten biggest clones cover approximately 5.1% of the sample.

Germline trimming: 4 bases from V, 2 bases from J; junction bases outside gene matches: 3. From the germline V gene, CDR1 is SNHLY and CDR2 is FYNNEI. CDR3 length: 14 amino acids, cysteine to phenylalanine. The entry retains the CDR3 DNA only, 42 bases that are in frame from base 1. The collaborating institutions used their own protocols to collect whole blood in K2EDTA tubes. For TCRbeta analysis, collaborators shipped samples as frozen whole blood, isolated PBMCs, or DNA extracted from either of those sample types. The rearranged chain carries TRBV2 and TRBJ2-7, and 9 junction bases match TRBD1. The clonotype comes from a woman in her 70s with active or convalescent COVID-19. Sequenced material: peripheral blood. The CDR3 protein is CASSGRQGAYEQYF. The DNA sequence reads TGTGCCAGCAGTGGACGACAGGGGGCCTACGAGCAGTACTTC.